The 17 T cell receptor beta chains presented below share a single source sample, sequenced in a study of cytomegalovirus exposure and HLA in healthy donors. PCR was performed using 60 Vbeta and 13 Jbeta primers. Libraries were prepared by immunoSEQ multiplex PCR; TCRdb keeps only in-frame clonotypes and omits some of them. The data hold 95,000 to 150,000 clones, with over 70% observed a single time. Input material: PBMCs. Every receptor here comes from a middle-aged woman in good health and CMV-seronegative.

The chain is built from TRBV2 and TRBJ1-5; TRBD1 aligns across 10 bases. V lost 8 bases, J lost 2 bases, and 6 bases stayed unmatched. The CDR3 contains 15 residues. Germline V CDR1 and CDR2: SNHLY, FYNNEI. The CDR3 spells CASGPDRGGNQPQHF. The CDR3 region has the DNA TGTGCCAGCGGACCGGACAGGGGGGGCAATCAGCCCCAGCATTTT.

This chain links TRBV7-3 with TRBJ2-2, with 12 bases matching TRBD2. The length of the CDR3 is 21 residues. J lost 4 bases, V lost 5 bases, and 20 bases had no gene match. Per the germline V gene, CDR1 is SGHTA and CDR2 is FQGTGA. CDR3 in amino acids: CASSLHWASSGGGLSTGELFF. In DNA, the CDR3 is TGTGCCAGCAGCCTACACTGGGCCTCTAGCGGGGGGGGCCTTAGCACCGGGGAGCTGTTTTTT.

The table lists this clone with a few counts. V usage is TRBV30 and J usage is TRBJ2-3; 8 nucleotides align to TRBD2. V shed 3 bases, J shed 0 bases, and the junction held 8 bases outside the gene matches. Germline CDR1 GTSNPN, CDR2 SVGIG (reference sequence). There are 16 residues in the CDR3. The CDR3 DNA reads TGTGCCTGGAGCCTAGCGGGCGACGCTAGCACAGATACGCAGTATTTT. Its protein is CAWSLAGDASTDTQYF.

The V and J genes are TRBV6-1 and TRBJ2-5, with 9 positions matching TRBD2. This CDR3 is 16 amino acids long. The trim removed 2 bases at V and 0 bases at J, leaving 4 bases unmatched. Germline-derived CDR1 and CDR2 are MNHNS and SASEGT. CDR3 sequence reads: CASSESAGGYQETQYF. CDR3 in DNA: TGTGCCAGCAGTGAATCGGCGGGGGGGTACCAAGAGACCCAGTACTTC.

This chain connects TRBV28 to TRBJ1-5; D ambiguous. The V gene lost 6 bases and the J gene lost 0 bases, with 18 bases spanning the gap. Looked up from germline, CDR1 is MDHEN and CDR2 is SYDVKM. The CDR3 runs to 17 residues. The CDR3 DNA is TGTGCCAGCAGCCTCGGACGGAGGCGGTATAGCAATCAGCCCCAGCATTTT. The encoded protein is CASSLGRRRYSNQPQHF.

This sequence joins TRBV27 and TRBJ1-6, with unresolved D. Germline V lookup: CDR1 MNHEY, CDR2 SMNVEV (reference sequence). The CDR3 is 17 amino acids. Trimming shortened V by 8 bases and J by 0 bases, and 17 bases separated the two germline ends. The CDR3 DNA sequence: TGTGCCAGCGGCCCCGTGGGAGGTAGCTCCTATAATTCACCCCTCCACTTT. Its translation is CASGPVGGSSYNSPLHF.

The chain carries TRBV7-2 and TRBJ2-5; 7 bases are shared with TRBD1. V lost 2 bases, J lost 5 bases, and 8 bases stayed unmatched. The CDR3 spans 15 residues. Per the germline V gene, CDR1 is SGHTA and CDR2 is FQGNSA. The CDR3 bases are TGTGCCAGCAGCTTACAAGCGAGAGGGGGCGAGACCCAGTACTTC. Translation gives CASSLQARGGETQYF.

V gene TRBV7-3 combines with J gene TRBJ1-2; a possible D gene is TRBD1 (6 bases). The CDR3 contains 16 residues. Germline CDR1 is SGHTA and CDR2 is FQGTGA. The V and J ends lost 6 bases and 5 bases respectively, with 22 bases between them. The CDR3, as DNA: TGTGCCAGCAGACCGGGGGGGCAGGGGTTACCTTATGGCTACACCTTC. Encoded protein: CASRPGGQGLPYGYTF.

The chain carries TRBV5-1 and TRBJ1-1; D unresolved. Germline CDR1 is SGHRS and CDR2 is YFSETQ. The V gene lost 3 bases and the J gene lost 6 bases, with 15 bases spanning the gap. This CDR3 comprises 14 residues. The CDR3 DNA reads TGCGCCAGCAGCTCAGGTCCCGAAGGTTCTGAAGCTTTCTTT. It encodes CASSSGPEGSEAFF.

The chain is built from TRBV15 and TRBJ2-1; 10 bases align to TRBD2. The V gene's germline CDR1 is LNHNV and CDR2 YYDKDF (reference sequence). With 2 bases clipped from V and 4 bases from J, the junction kept 17 bases outside the gene matches. This CDR3 spans 20 amino acids. The CDR3 DNA follows: TGTGCCACCAGCAGAATGGGACGTCAAGCGGGGGGGGGATCGTACAATGAGCAGTTCTTC. This gives the protein CATSRMGRQAGGGSYNEQFF.

This clone has a handful of counts. This chain uses TRBV5-6 with TRBJ1-3, with 7 nucleotides matching TRBD1. This CDR3 has 15 amino acids. V dropped 3 bases and J dropped 2; count of bases not matched to a gene: 5. Germline V CDR1 and CDR2: SGHDT, YYEEEE. The CDR3 is CASSSTGLPGNTIYF. The CDR3 DNA is TGTGCCAGCAGCTCGACAGGGCTTCCTGGAAACACCATATATTTT.

This chain uses TRBV10-3 with TRBJ2-1; perhaps TRBD2 as D (5 bases). The CDR3 runs 16 residues. In germline, CDR1 is ENHRY, CDR2 SYGVKD. V was trimmed by 4 bases and J by 0 bases, leaving 13 bases between them. The CDR3 loop reads CAISAGVMGSYNEQFF. The CDR3 region has the DNA TGTGCCATCAGTGCCGGGGTGATGGGCTCCTACAATGAGCAGTTCTTC.

The rearrangement uses TRBV14 and TRBJ2-5; no clear D gene. The V and J ends lost 8 bases and 2 bases respectively, with 6 bases between them. CDR1 and CDR2 from the germline V gene are SGHDN and FVKESK. The CDR3 has 11 amino acids. In DNA form, the CDR3 reads TGTGCCAGCGGGCCTCAAGAGACCCAGTACTTC. It translates to CASGPQETQYF.

This sequence joins TRBV7-2 and TRBJ2-3, with 9 bases matching TRBD2. The V gene's germline CDR1 is SGHTA and CDR2 FQGNSA. The CDR3 is made up of 14 amino acids. V dropped 5 bases and J dropped 3; count of bases not matched to a gene: 3. The CDR3 DNA reads as TGTGCCAGCAGCCAGGGACTAGCAACAGATACGCAGTATTTT. This encodes CASSQGLATDTQYF.

In nucleotides, the CDR3 is TGTGCCAGCAGCTTCTCTCGGGGAAGCACCGGGGAGCTGTTTTTT. Its translation: CASSFSRGSTGELFF. The chain is built from TRBV7-9 and TRBJ2-2; the D gene is possibly TRBD2 (5 bases). This CDR3 is built from 15 residues. Germline-derived CDR1 and CDR2 are SEHNR and FQNEAQ (reference sequence). V lost 3 bases and J lost 4, with 12 bases in between.

A note on this clone: This sample includes further DNA sequences coding for the same CDR3. The chain carries TRBV18 and TRBJ2-5; 8 bases align to TRBD2. The CDR3 loop spans 14 amino acids. With 6 bases clipped from V and 2 bases from J, the junction kept 5 bases outside the gene matches. Per the germline V gene, CDR1 is KGHSH and CDR2 is LQKENI. The CDR3 reads CASSPTSGQETQYF. CDR3 nucleotide sequence: TGTGCCAGCTCGCCCACTAGCGGACAAGAGACCCAGTACTTC.

This rearrangement joins TRBV19 to TRBJ1-2; TRBD1 aligns across 7 bases. The trim removed 2 bases at V and 4 bases at J, leaving 4 bases unmatched. The germline V gene encodes CDR1 LNHDA and CDR2 SQIVND (reference sequence). This CDR3 comprises 14 residues. As DNA, the CDR3 is TGTGCCAGTAGTATAAGGCCAGGGGGCTATGGCTACACCTTC. Its translation is CASSIRPGGYGYTF.